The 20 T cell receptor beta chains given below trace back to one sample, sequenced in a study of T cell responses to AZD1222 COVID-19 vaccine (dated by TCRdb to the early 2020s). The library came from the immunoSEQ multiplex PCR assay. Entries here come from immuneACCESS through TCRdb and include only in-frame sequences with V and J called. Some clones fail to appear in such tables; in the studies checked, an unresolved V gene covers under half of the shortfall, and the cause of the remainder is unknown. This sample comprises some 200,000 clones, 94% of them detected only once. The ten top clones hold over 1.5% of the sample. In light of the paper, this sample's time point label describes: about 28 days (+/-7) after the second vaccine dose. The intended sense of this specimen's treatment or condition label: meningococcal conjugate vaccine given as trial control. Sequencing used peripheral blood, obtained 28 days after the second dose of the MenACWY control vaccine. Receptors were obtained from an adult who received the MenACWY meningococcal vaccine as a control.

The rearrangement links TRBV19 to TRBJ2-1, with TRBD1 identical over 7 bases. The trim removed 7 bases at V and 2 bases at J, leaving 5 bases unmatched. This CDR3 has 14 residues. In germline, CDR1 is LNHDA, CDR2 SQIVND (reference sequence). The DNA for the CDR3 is TGTGCCAGTATTGCAGGGGGAACCTACAATGAGCAGTTCTTC. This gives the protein CASIAGGTYNEQFF.

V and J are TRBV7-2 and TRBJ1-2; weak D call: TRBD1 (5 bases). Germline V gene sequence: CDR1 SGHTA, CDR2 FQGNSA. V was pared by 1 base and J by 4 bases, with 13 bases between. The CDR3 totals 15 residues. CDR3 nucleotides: TGTGCCAGCAGCTTAGGGACGTTTGGGGGCTATGGCTACACCTTC. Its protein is CASSLGTFGGYGYTF.

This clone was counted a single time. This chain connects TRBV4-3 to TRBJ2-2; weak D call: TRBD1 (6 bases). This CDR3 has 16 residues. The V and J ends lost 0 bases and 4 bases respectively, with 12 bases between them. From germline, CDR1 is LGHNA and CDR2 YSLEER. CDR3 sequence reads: CASSQERGWSTGELFF. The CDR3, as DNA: TGCGCCAGCAGCCAAGAGAGGGGGTGGAGCACCGGGGAGCTGTTTTTT.

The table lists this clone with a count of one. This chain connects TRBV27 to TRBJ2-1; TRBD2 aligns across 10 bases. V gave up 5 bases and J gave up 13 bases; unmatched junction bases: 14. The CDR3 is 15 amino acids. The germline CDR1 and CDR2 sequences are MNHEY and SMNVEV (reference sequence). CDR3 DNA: TGTGCCAGCAGTCTCTCGGGACTAGCGAAAAGGATCCAGTTCTTC. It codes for CASSLSGLAKRIQFF.

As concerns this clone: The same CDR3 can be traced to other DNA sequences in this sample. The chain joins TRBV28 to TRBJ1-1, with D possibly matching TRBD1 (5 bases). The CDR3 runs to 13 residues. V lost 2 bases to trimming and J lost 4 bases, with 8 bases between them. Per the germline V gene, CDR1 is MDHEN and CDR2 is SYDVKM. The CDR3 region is CASSLRTLTEAFF. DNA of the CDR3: TGTGCCAGCAGTTTACGGACACTCACTGAAGCTTTCTTT.

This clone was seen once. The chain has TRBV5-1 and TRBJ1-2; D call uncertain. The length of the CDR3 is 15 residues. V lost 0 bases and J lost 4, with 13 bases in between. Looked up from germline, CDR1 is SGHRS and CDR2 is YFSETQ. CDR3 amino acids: CASSLDWGQGYGYTF. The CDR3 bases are TGCGCCAGCAGCTTGGATTGGGGTCAAGGCTATGGCTACACCTTC.

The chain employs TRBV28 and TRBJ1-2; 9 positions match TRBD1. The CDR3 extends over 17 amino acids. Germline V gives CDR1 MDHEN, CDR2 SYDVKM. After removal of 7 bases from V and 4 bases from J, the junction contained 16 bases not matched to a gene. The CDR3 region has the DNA TGTGCCAGCACCTCTAGAGGGGGACAGGGCACCCTCTATGGCTACACCTTC. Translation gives CASTSRGGQGTLYGYTF.

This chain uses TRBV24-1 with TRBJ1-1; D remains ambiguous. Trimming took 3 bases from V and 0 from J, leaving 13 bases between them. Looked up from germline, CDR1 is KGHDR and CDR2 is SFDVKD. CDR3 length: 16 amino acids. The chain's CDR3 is CATSDGPIGLNTEAFF. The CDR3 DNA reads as TGTGCCACCAGTGATGGACCGATAGGGTTGAACACTGAAGCTTTCTTT.

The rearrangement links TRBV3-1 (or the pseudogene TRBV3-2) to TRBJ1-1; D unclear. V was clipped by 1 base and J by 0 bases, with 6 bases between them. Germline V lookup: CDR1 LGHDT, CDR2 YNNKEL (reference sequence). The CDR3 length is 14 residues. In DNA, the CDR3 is TGTGCCAGCAGCCAAGCCAGGCTGAACACTGAAGCTTTCTTT. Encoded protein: CASSQARLNTEAFF.

The CDR3 sequence is CASSHGQDGAGELFF. The CDR3 region has the DNA TGCGCCAGCAGCCACGGACAGGACGGGGCCGGGGAGCTGTTTTTT. The rearrangement uses TRBV5-1 and TRBJ2-2, with TRBD1 matching 7 bases. CDR1 and CDR2 (germline): SGHRS, YFSETQ. V trimming: 4 bases; J trimming: 6 bases; junction bases outside the gene matches: 9. The CDR3 runs to 15 residues. Full variable domain (outside the CDR3, taken from reference TRBV5-1 and TRBJ2-2): KAGVTQTPRYLIKTRGQQVTLSCSPISGHRSVSWYQQTPGQGLQFLFEYFSETQRNKGNFPGRFSGRQFSNSRSEMNVSTLELGDSALYLCASSHGQDGAGELFFGEGSRLTVL.

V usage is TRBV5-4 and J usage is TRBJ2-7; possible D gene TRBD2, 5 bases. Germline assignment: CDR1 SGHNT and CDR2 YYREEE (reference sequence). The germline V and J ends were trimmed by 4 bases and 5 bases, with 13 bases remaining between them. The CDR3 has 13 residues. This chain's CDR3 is CASSARGSDEQYF. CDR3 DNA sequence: TGTGCCAGCAGCGCCCGGGGTAGCGACGAGCAGTACTTC.

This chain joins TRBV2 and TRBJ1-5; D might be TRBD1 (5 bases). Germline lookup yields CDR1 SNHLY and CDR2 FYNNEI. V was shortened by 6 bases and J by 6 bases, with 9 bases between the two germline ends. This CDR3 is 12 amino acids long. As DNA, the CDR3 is TGTGCCAGCAGCAGGGTAACTCAGCCCCAGCATTTT. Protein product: CASSRVTQPQHF.

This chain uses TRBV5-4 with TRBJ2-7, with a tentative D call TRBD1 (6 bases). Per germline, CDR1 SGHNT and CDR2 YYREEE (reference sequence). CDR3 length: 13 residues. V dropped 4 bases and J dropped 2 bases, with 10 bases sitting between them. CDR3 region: CASSHEGAYEQYF. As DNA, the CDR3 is TGTGCCAGCAGCCACGAGGGGGCCTACGAGCAGTACTTC.

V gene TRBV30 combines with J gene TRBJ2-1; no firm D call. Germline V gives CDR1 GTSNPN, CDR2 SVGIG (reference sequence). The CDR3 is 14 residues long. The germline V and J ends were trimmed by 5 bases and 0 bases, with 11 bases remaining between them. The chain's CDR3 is CAWDTISSYNEQFF. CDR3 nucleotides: TGTGCCTGGGATACGATTAGCTCCTACAATGAGCAGTTCTTC.

In DNA, the CDR3 is TGTGCCAGCAGCCAAGGCTCAAACCCAGAAGCTTTCTTT. Translation: CASSQGSNPEAFF. The chain couples TRBV4-2 to TRBJ1-1; D is undetermined. This CDR3 is 13 amino acids long. The V gene's germline CDR1 is LGHNA and CDR2 YNFKEQ. V gave up 1 base and J gave up 8 bases, with 11 bases separating them.

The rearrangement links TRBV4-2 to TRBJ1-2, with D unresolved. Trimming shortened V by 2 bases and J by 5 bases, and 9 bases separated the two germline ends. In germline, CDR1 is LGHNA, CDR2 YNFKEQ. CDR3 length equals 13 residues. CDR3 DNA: TGTGCCAGCAGCCAAAGGCAGGAATATGGCTACACCTTC. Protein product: CASSQRQEYGYTF.

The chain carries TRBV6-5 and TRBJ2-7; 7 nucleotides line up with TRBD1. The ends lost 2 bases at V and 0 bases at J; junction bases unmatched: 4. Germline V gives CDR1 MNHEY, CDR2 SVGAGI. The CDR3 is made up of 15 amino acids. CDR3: CASSYGGQLSYEQYF. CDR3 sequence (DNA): TGTGCCAGCAGTTACGGGGGACAGCTCTCCTACGAGCAGTACTTC.

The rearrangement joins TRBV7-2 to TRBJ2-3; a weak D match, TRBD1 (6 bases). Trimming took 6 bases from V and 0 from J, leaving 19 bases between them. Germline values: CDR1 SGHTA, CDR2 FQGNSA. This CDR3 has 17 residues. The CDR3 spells CASSFPLTGASTDTQYF. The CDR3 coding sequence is TGTGCCAGCAGTTTTCCGCTGACAGGCGCTAGCACAGATACGCAGTATTTT. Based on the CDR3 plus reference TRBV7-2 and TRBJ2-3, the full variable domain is GAGVSQSPSNKVTEKGKDVELRCDPISGHTALYWYRQSLGQGLEFLIYFQGNSAPDKSGLPSDRFSAERTGGSVSTLTIQRTQQEDSAVYLCASSFPLTGASTDTQYFGPGTRLTVL.

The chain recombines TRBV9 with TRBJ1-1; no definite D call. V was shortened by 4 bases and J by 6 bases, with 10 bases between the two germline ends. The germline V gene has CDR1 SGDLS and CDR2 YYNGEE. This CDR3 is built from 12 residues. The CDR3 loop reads CASSSRGAEAFF. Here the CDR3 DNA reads TGTGCCAGCAGCTCCCGGGGAGCTGAAGCTTTCTTT.

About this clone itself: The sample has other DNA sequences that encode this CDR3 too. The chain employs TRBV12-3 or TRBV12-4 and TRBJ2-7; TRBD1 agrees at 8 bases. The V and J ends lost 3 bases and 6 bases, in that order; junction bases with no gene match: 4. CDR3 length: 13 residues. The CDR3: CASSLQGASEQYF. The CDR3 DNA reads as TGTGCCAGCAGTTTGCAGGGGGCCAGCGAGCAGTACTTC.